Listed below are T cell receptor beta chains from one sample, sequenced in a study of blood T cell repertoires in COVID-19. Measured with immunoSEQ multiplex PCR; TCRdb has only the in-frame clones, and not every one. Of around 140,000 clones detected, roughly 83% appear once; the ten largest clones hold about a sixth. Sequences were obtained from peripheral blood. These receptors all come from a woman at least 80 years old with acute or convalescent COVID-19. The CDR3 runs from the conserved cysteine through the conserved F or W. A D gene is named only where the DNA matches it firmly. Size tells how often a clone was seen (once, few, many) or the class of an expanded clone, and some rows leave it out.

V gene: TRBV27; D gene: NA; J gene: TRBJ2-7; clone size: NA; CDR3 protein: CASSPKARQTSYEQYF; CDR3 DNA: TGTGCCAGCAGTCCCAAGGCCCGACAGACCTCCTACGAGCAGTACTTC
V gene: TRBV18; D gene: NA; J gene: TRBJ1-2; clone size: NA; CDR3 protein: CASSPGARVGYTF; CDR3 DNA: TGTGCCAGCTCACCCGGAGCGAGAGTTGGCTACACCTTC
V gene: TRBV10-3; D gene: NA; J gene: TRBJ1-5; clone size: NA; CDR3 protein: CAISDGGEGLIQPQHF; CDR3 DNA: TGTGCCATCAGTGACGGGGGAGAGGGGCTTATTCAGCCCCAGCATTTT
V gene: TRBV7-9; D gene: NA; J gene: TRBJ2-7; clone size: NA; CDR3 protein: CASSGPGDEQYF; CDR3 DNA: TGTGCCAGCTCCGGCCCCGGGGACGAGCAGTACTTC
V gene: TRBV27; D gene: TRBD1; J gene: TRBJ2-2; clone size: NA; CDR3 protein: CASSVTGGAQIGELFF; CDR3 DNA: TGTGCCAGCAGTGTCACAGGGGGCGCGCAAATCGGGGAGCTGTTTTTT
V gene: TRBV4-3; D gene: TRBD1; J gene: TRBJ1-4; clone size: NA; CDR3 protein: CASSRTGQGEKLFF; CDR3 DNA: TGCGCCAGCAGCCGAACGGGACAGGGAGAAAAACTGTTTTTT
V gene: TRBV7-8; D gene: NA; J gene: TRBJ1-1; clone size: NA; CDR3 protein: CASSRQNTEAFF; CDR3 DNA: TGTGCCAGCAGTCGACAGAACACTGAAGCTTTCTTT
V gene: TRBV7-9; D gene: TRBD1; J gene: TRBJ1-2; clone size: NA; CDR3 protein: CASSVVATGVMDYGYTF; CDR3 DNA: TGTGCCAGCAGCGTAGTAGCCACAGGGGTAATGGACTATGGCTACACCTTC
V gene: TRBV7-6; D gene: TRBD1; J gene: TRBJ1-2; clone size: NA; CDR3 protein: CASSLSPGQPYGYTF; CDR3 DNA: TGTGCCAGCAGCTTAAGCCCGGGACAGCCCTATGGCTACACCTTC
V gene: TRBV27; D gene: NA; J gene: TRBJ2-1; clone size: NA; CDR3 protein: CASSLRWSGLTDEQFF; CDR3 DNA: TGTGCCAGCAGTTTAAGATGGAGCGGGCTCACGGATGAGCAGTTCTTC
V gene: TRBV2; D gene: TRBD1; J gene: TRBJ2-4; clone size: NA; CDR3 protein: CASSPTGEGYIQYF; CDR3 DNA: TGTGCCAGCAGCCCGACAGGGGAAGGGTACATTCAGTACTTC
V gene: TRBV4-3; D gene: NA; J gene: TRBJ1-1; clone size: NA; CDR3 protein: CASSQRPGSEAFF; CDR3 DNA: TGCGCCAGCAGCCAACGACCTGGGAGTGAAGCTTTCTTT
V gene: TRBV3-1/TRBV3-2; D gene: NA; J gene: TRBJ2-5; clone size: NA; CDR3 protein: CASSRLQETQYF; CDR3 DNA: TGTGCCAGCAGCCGTCTACAAGAGACCCAGTACTTC
V gene: TRBV13; D gene: NA; J gene: TRBJ2-7; clone size: NA; CDR3 protein: CASSFGRVLSYEQYF; CDR3 DNA: TGTGCCAGCAGCTTTGGCCGGGTCCTTTCCTACGAGCAGTACTTC
V gene: TRBV7-8; D gene: NA; J gene: TRBJ1-5; clone size: NA; CDR3 protein: CASSSMGRGDNQPQHF; CDR3 DNA: TGTGCCAGCAGCTCTATGGGCAGGGGAGACAATCAGCCCCAGCATTTT
V gene: TRBV2; D gene: NA; J gene: TRBJ1-5; clone size: few; CDR3 protein: CASTFGVNQPQHF; CDR3 DNA: TGTGCCAGCACTTTCGGGGTTAATCAGCCCCAGCATTTT
V gene: TRBV6-5; D gene: NA; J gene: TRBJ2-3; clone size: NA; CDR3 protein: CASSSPGKGTDTQYF; CDR3 DNA: TGTGCCAGCAGTTCACCGGGAAAAGGGACAGATACGCAGTATTTT
V gene: TRBV6-5; D gene: TRBD1; J gene: TRBJ2-2; clone size: NA; CDR3 protein: CASSLRQGGTGELFF; CDR3 DNA: TGTGCCAGCAGTTTAAGACAGGGGGGCACCGGGGAGCTGTTTTTT
V gene: TRBV4-1; D gene: NA; J gene: TRBJ2-2; clone size: NA; CDR3 protein: CASSQDPDLFTGELFF; CDR3 DNA: TGCGCCAGCAGCCAAGATCCCGACTTATTCACCGGGGAGCTGTTTTTT
V gene: TRBV19; D gene: TRBD1; J gene: TRBJ1-5; clone size: NA; CDR3 protein: CASSIADWGQNSNQPQHF; CDR3 DNA: TGTGCCAGTAGTATAGCCGATTGGGGACAGAATAGCAATCAGCCCCAGCATTTT
V gene: TRBV12-5; D gene: NA; J gene: TRBJ1-3; clone size: NA; CDR3 protein: CASGLAVLSGNTIYF; CDR3 DNA: TGTGCTAGTGGTTTGGCGGTTCTCTCTGGAAACACCATATATTTT
V gene: TRBV6-5; D gene: NA; J gene: TRBJ2-3; clone size: NA; CDR3 protein: CASSLIPWTETDTQYF; CDR3 DNA: TGTGCCAGCAGTTTAATCCCCTGGACTGAGACAGATACGCAGTATTTT
V gene: TRBV7-9; D gene: NA; J gene: TRBJ2-7; clone size: NA; CDR3 protein: CASSLRQNYEQYF; CDR3 DNA: TGTGCCAGCAGCTTAAGACAGAACTACGAGCAGTACTTC
V gene: TRBV7-2; D gene: TRBD1; J gene: TRBJ1-2; clone size: NA; CDR3 protein: CASSNQGDYGYTF; CDR3 DNA: TGTGCCAGCAGCAACCAGGGGGACTATGGCTACACCTTC
V gene: TRBV5-6; D gene: NA; J gene: TRBJ2-2; clone size: few; CDR3 protein: CASSSLARELFF; CDR3 DNA: TGTGCCAGCAGCTCCTTAGCGCGGGAGCTGTTTTTT
V gene: TRBV19; D gene: NA; J gene: TRBJ1-5; clone size: NA; CDR3 protein: CASSSGFNQPQHF; CDR3 DNA: TGTGCCAGTAGTAGCGGTTTCAATCAGCCCCAGCATTTT
V gene: TRBV5-4; D gene: TRBD2; J gene: TRBJ2-1; clone size: few; CDR3 protein: CAPGTSGHNEQFF; CDR3 DNA: TGTGCCCCCGGGACTAGCGGGCACAATGAGCAGTTCTTC
V gene: TRBV27; D gene: NA; J gene: TRBJ1-1; clone size: NA; CDR3 protein: CASSFLGGGLNTEAFF; CDR3 DNA: TGTGCCAGCAGTTTTCTCGGGGGGGGCTTGAACACTGAAGCTTTCTTT
V gene: TRBV4-1; D gene: TRBD1; J gene: TRBJ2-7; clone size: NA; CDR3 protein: CASSQTGGGDEQYF; CDR3 DNA: TGCGCCAGCAGCCAGACAGGGGGCGGGGACGAGCAGTACTTC
V gene: TRBV13; D gene: TRBD2; J gene: TRBJ2-1; clone size: NA; CDR3 protein: CASHATSGGLSSYNEQFF; CDR3 DNA: TGTGCCAGCCACGCTACTAGCGGGGGGCTCAGCTCCTACAATGAGCAGTTCTTC
V gene: TRBV5-4; D gene: NA; J gene: TRBJ2-1; clone size: NA; CDR3 protein: CASSLWRGPGDEQFF; CDR3 DNA: TGTGCCAGCAGCCTCTGGCGGGGCCCTGGAGATGAGCAGTTCTTC
V gene: TRBV10-2; D gene: NA; J gene: TRBJ2-1; clone size: NA; CDR3 protein: CASSEEDSLRGASYNEQFF; CDR3 DNA: TGCGCCAGCAGTGAAGAGGACAGCCTACGGGGGGCCTCCTACAATGAGCAGTTCTTC
V gene: TRBV18; D gene: TRBD2; J gene: TRBJ2-1; clone size: NA; CDR3 protein: CASSPGGIPEQFF; CDR3 DNA: TGTGCCAGCTCACCGGGAGGGATCCCTGAGCAGTTCTTC
V gene: TRBV29-1; D gene: NA; J gene: TRBJ1-2; clone size: NA; CDR3 protein: CSAQASTGVVGYTF; CDR3 DNA: TGCAGCGCCCAAGCCTCAACCGGGGTAGTAGGCTACACCTTC
V gene: TRBV10-3; D gene: TRBD1; J gene: TRBJ1-3; clone size: once; CDR3 protein: CAINNGTGVSGNTIYF; CDR3 DNA: TGTGCCATCAATAATGGGACAGGTGTCTCTGGAAACACCATATATTTT
V gene: TRBV5-1; D gene: NA; J gene: TRBJ2-5; clone size: NA; CDR3 protein: CASSLFRGETQYF; CDR3 DNA: TGCGCCAGCAGCTTGTTCAGGGGAGAGACCCAGTACTTC
V gene: TRBV25-1; D gene: TRBD2; J gene: TRBJ2-3; clone size: NA; CDR3 protein: CASSEFKGLASDTQYF; CDR3 DNA: TGTGCCAGCAGTGAATTTAAGGGACTAGCGTCGGATACGCAGTATTTT
V gene: TRBV4-1; D gene: TRBD2; J gene: TRBJ2-2; clone size: NA; CDR3 protein: CASSQRTSGSRELFF; CDR3 DNA: TGCGCCAGCAGCCAACGGACTAGCGGGAGCAGGGAGCTGTTTTTT
V gene: TRBV5-1; D gene: NA; J gene: TRBJ1-2; clone size: NA; CDR3 protein: CASSPTDGGRANYGYTF; CDR3 DNA: TGCGCCAGCAGCCCCACTGACGGGGGGAGAGCTAACTATGGCTACACCTTC
V gene: TRBV27; D gene: NA; J gene: TRBJ2-1; clone size: NA; CDR3 protein: CASSLGQGRGQFF; CDR3 DNA: TGTGCCAGCAGTTTAGGGCAGGGTAGGGGGCAGTTCTTC
V gene: TRBV7-9; D gene: NA; J gene: TRBJ1-5; clone size: many; CDR3 protein: CASSLSDGPQPQHF; CDR3 DNA: TGTGCCAGCAGCTTAAGCGACGGTCCACAGCCCCAGCATTTT
V gene: TRBV11-2; D gene: NA; J gene: TRBJ1-1; clone size: few; CDR3 protein: CASSLRVNTEAFF; CDR3 DNA: TGTGCCAGCAGCCTCAGGGTAAACACTGAAGCTTTCTTT
V gene: TRBV4-3; D gene: NA; J gene: TRBJ1-1; clone size: NA; CDR3 protein: CASSQEGVDRQHNTEAFF; CDR3 DNA: TGCGCCAGCAGCCAGGAGGGCGTTGACAGACAACATAACACTGAAGCTTTCTTT